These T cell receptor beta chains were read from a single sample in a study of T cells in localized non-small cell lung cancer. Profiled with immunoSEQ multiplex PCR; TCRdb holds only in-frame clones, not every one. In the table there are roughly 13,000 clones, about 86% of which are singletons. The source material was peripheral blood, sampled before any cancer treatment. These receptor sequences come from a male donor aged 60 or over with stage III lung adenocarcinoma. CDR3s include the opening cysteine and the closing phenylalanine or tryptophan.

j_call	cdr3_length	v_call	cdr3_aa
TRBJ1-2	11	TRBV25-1	CASQGGEGYTF
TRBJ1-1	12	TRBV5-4	CASSRMNTEAFF
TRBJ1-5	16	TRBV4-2	CASSNDGGGGNQPQHF
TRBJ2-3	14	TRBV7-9	CASNLMGYSDTQYF
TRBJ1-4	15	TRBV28	CASSFSGTGSEKLFF
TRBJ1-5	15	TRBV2	CASTTETGGYQPQHF
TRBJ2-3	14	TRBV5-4	CASRGDYFTDTQYF
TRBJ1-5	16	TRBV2	CASSEWGTGINQPQHF
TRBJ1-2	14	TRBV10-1	CASSEGRILHGYTF
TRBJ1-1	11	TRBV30	CAWFGGNEAFF
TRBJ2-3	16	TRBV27	CASSLAGQFGTDTQYF
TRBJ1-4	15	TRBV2	CASSEADSGNEKLFF
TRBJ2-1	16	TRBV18	CASSPPTGQGIGEQFF
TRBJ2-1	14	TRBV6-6	CASSYRFGRDEQFF
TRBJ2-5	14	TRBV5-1	CASSLGRGQETQYF
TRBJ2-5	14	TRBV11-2	CASTYNAGQETQYF
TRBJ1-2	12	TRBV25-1	CASSDAVNGYTF
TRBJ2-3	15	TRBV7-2	CASSPDRLAGDTQYF
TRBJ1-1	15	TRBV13	CASSRRQTLNTEAFF
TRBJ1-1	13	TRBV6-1	CASSEMPGSEAFF
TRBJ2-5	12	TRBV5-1	CASSLRGETQYF
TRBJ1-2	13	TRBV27	CASSLSGGNGYTF
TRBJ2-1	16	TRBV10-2	CASCAPTGSWDNEQFF
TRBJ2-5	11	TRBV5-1	CASSLLETQYF
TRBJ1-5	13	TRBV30	CAWAGGGNQPQHF
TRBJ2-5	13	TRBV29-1	CSVATNPRETQYF
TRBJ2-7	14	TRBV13	CASSPPRTGSEQYF
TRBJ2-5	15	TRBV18	CASSPSSGGRETQYF
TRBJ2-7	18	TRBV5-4	CASSLSLAGVPFAEEQYF
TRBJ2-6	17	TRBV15	CATSTRTGGYGANVLTF
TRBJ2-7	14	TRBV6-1	CASGGGRSSYEQYF
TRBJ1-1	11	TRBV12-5	CASARTAEAFF
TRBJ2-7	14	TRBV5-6	CASSLGQPRGEQYF
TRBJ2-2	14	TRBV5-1	CASTLGQYSGELFF
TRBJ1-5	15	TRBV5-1	CASSPGQVGNQPQHF
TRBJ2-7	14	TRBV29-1	CSVEPGQGLYEQYF
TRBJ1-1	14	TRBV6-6	CASSLRGGNTEAFF
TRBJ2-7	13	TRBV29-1	CSVGETGADEQYF
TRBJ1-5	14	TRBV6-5	CASSGVGSNQPQHF
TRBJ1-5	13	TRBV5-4	CASSLKGDQPQHF
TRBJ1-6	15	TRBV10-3	CAIRELSSYNSPLHF